This is a list of T cell receptor beta chains from one sample in a study of siplizumab effects on memory and regulatory T cells. The assay was immunoSEQ multiplex PCR, and TCRdb's table has in-frame clones only and misses some. Of about 100,000 clones in the sample, 92% were seen once. The specimen sequenced was Tregs sorted from blood. The source is a human donor in good health. Each CDR3 is given with its conserved first and last residue. D genes are given only for firm matches. Clone size appears in some rows only: once, few, many, or a class for an expanded clone.

j_call: TRBJ1-2; d_call: NA; v_call: TRBV19; clone_size: NA; cdr3_aa: CASSITVDGGYTF; cdr3_nt: TGTGCCAGTAGTATAACCGTTGATGGTGGCTACACCTTC
j_call: TRBJ2-1; d_call: NA; v_call: TRBV10-3; clone_size: once; cdr3_aa: CAIRGSGVRNEQFF; cdr3_nt: TGTGCCATCAGGGGATCGGGGGTACGCAATGAGCAGTTCTTC
j_call: TRBJ2-2; d_call: NA; v_call: TRBV6-1; clone_size: NA; cdr3_aa: CASSELQGNTGELFF; cdr3_nt: TGTGCCAGCAGTGAACTACAGGGGAACACCGGGGAGCTGTTTTTT
j_call: TRBJ2-1; d_call: NA; v_call: TRBV9; clone_size: NA; cdr3_aa: CASARGPYNEQFF; cdr3_nt: TGTGCCAGCGCAAGAGGGCCCTACAATGAGCAGTTCTTC
j_call: TRBJ1-6; d_call: NA; v_call: TRBV11-2; clone_size: NA; cdr3_aa: CASSRDYNSPLHF; cdr3_nt: TGTGCCAGCAGCCGGGACTATAATTCACCCCTCCACTTT
j_call: TRBJ2-4; d_call: TRBD2; v_call: TRBV7-3; clone_size: NA; cdr3_aa: CASSQTGGAKNIQYF; cdr3_nt: TGTGCCAGCAGCCAAACGGGGGGAGCCAAAAACATTCAGTACTTC
j_call: TRBJ2-7; d_call: TRBD2; v_call: TRBV29-1; clone_size: NA; cdr3_aa: CSVDGAGAGDEQYF; cdr3_nt: TGCAGCGTTGATGGAGCGGGAGCAGGCGACGAGCAGTACTTC
j_call: TRBJ2-1; d_call: TRBD2; v_call: TRBV19; clone_size: NA; cdr3_aa: CASRVAGAGRYNEQFF; cdr3_nt: TGTGCCAGTAGGGTAGCGGGAGCAGGACGCTACAATGAGCAGTTCTTC
j_call: TRBJ2-1; d_call: NA; v_call: TRBV15; clone_size: once; cdr3_aa: CATSRDGTRMKQFF; cdr3_nt: TGTGCCACCAGCAGAGATGGGACGAGAATGAAACAGTTCTTC
j_call: TRBJ2-7; d_call: NA; v_call: TRBV10-3; clone_size: few; cdr3_aa: CAISSSFEQYF; cdr3_nt: TGTGCCATCAGCAGTTCCTTCGAGCAGTACTTC
j_call: TRBJ2-5; d_call: TRBD2; v_call: TRBV6-1; clone_size: NA; cdr3_aa: CASSLAGFPGETQYF; cdr3_nt: TGTGCCAGCAGCCTAGCGGGCTTCCCGGGGGAGACCCAGTACTTC
j_call: TRBJ2-5; d_call: NA; v_call: TRBV11-3; clone_size: NA; cdr3_aa: CASSLGSRETQYF; cdr3_nt: TGTGCCAGCAGCCTAGGGTCTAGGGAGACCCAGTACTTC
j_call: TRBJ2-1; d_call: TRBD2; v_call: TRBV27; clone_size: NA; cdr3_aa: CASRGWGGFNEQFF; cdr3_nt: TGTGCCAGCCGAGGTTGGGGGGGTTTCAATGAGCAGTTCTTC
j_call: TRBJ1-3; d_call: NA; v_call: TRBV9; clone_size: NA; cdr3_aa: CASSVVGSSGNTIYF; cdr3_nt: TGTGCCAGCAGCGTAGTGGGGTCCTCTGGAAACACCATATATTTT
j_call: TRBJ2-1; d_call: TRBD1; v_call: TRBV27; clone_size: NA; cdr3_aa: CASSLSDRGRTNEQFF; cdr3_nt: TGTGCCAGCAGTTTATCTGACAGGGGGCGCACCAATGAGCAGTTCTTC
j_call: TRBJ1-1; d_call: TRBD1; v_call: TRBV7-3; clone_size: NA; cdr3_aa: CASSFYPGQGSEAFF; cdr3_nt: TGTGCCAGCAGCTTTTACCCGGGACAGGGCTCTGAAGCTTTCTTT
j_call: TRBJ2-5; d_call: NA; v_call: TRBV5-1; clone_size: NA; cdr3_aa: CASEPGARQETQYF; cdr3_nt: TGCGCCAGCGAGCCGGGAGCTAGACAAGAGACCCAGTACTTC
j_call: TRBJ2-3; d_call: NA; v_call: TRBV5-6; clone_size: NA; cdr3_aa: CASSLSFRTDTQYF; cdr3_nt: TGTGCCAGCAGCTTGTCTTTCCGCACAGATACGCAGTATTTT
j_call: TRBJ2-5; d_call: TRBD2; v_call: TRBV7-9; clone_size: NA; cdr3_aa: CASSLSGGETQYF; cdr3_nt: TGTGCCAGCAGCTTATCGGGGGGGGAGACCCAGTACTTC
j_call: TRBJ2-1; d_call: TRBD2; v_call: TRBV5-1; clone_size: NA; cdr3_aa: CASSTSGRAENEQFF; cdr3_nt: TGCGCCAGCAGCACGAGCGGGAGGGCCGAGAATGAGCAGTTCTTC
j_call: TRBJ2-3; d_call: TRBD2; v_call: TRBV11-3; clone_size: NA; cdr3_aa: CASSWNLAATQYF; cdr3_nt: TGTGCCAGCAGCTGGAATCTAGCGGCTACGCAGTATTTT
j_call: TRBJ2-1; d_call: NA; v_call: TRBV9; clone_size: NA; cdr3_aa: CASSGRQSSETYNEQFF; cdr3_nt: TGTGCCAGCAGCGGCCGCCAATCTAGCGAGACTTACAATGAGCAGTTCTTC
j_call: TRBJ2-7; d_call: NA; v_call: TRBV27; clone_size: once; cdr3_aa: CASSLRVSSYEQYF; cdr3_nt: TGTGCCAGCAGTTTACGAGTTTCTAGCTACGAGCAGTACTTC
j_call: TRBJ1-2; d_call: NA; v_call: TRBV27; clone_size: NA; cdr3_aa: CASGRVYGYTF; cdr3_nt: TGTGCCAGCGGGCGGGTCTATGGCTACACCTTC
j_call: TRBJ2-3; d_call: NA; v_call: TRBV7-2; clone_size: once; cdr3_aa: CASSPIRGGWADTQYF; cdr3_nt: TGTGCCAGCAGCCCCATCCGGGGAGGTTGGGCAGATACGCAGTATTTT
j_call: TRBJ1-2; d_call: NA; v_call: TRBV6-5; clone_size: NA; cdr3_aa: CASSYAGRREYGYTF; cdr3_nt: TGTGCCAGCAGTTACGCGGGGCGAAGGGAGTATGGCTACACCTTC
j_call: TRBJ2-1; d_call: NA; v_call: TRBV7-3; clone_size: NA; cdr3_aa: CASSPRGHNHNEQFF; cdr3_nt: TGTGCCAGCAGCCCACGGGGCCATAACCACAATGAGCAGTTCTTC
j_call: TRBJ2-7; d_call: TRBD2; v_call: TRBV5-1; clone_size: once; cdr3_aa: CASSRLAGGSSYEQYF; cdr3_nt: TGCGCCAGCAGCCGATTAGCGGGAGGTAGCTCCTACGAGCAGTACTTC
j_call: TRBJ2-5; d_call: TRBD1; v_call: TRBV29-1; clone_size: NA; cdr3_aa: CSVWTGVGETQYF; cdr3_nt: TGCAGCGTGTGGACAGGGGTTGGCGAGACCCAGTACTTC
j_call: TRBJ1-5; d_call: NA; v_call: TRBV6-5; clone_size: NA; cdr3_aa: CASSQWGARRQPQHF; cdr3_nt: TGTGCCAGCAGTCAGTGGGGGGCAAGGAGACAGCCCCAGCATTTT
j_call: TRBJ2-5; d_call: NA; v_call: TRBV11-1; clone_size: NA; cdr3_aa: CASSFRQYQETQYF; cdr3_nt: TGTGCCAGCAGCTTTAGGCAGTACCAAGAGACCCAGTACTTC
j_call: TRBJ1-5; d_call: NA; v_call: TRBV28; clone_size: NA; cdr3_aa: CASRKRGGNQPQHF; cdr3_nt: TGTGCCAGCAGGAAGAGGGGTGGCAATCAGCCCCAGCATTTT
j_call: TRBJ2-7; d_call: NA; v_call: TRBV9; clone_size: NA; cdr3_aa: CASSVASRSYEQYF; cdr3_nt: TGTGCCAGCAGCGTAGCTTCTCGGTCCTACGAGCAGTACTTC
j_call: TRBJ2-7; d_call: TRBD2; v_call: TRBV4-1; clone_size: NA; cdr3_aa: CASSPLSGAPYEQYF; cdr3_nt: TGCGCCAGCAGCCCACTTAGCGGGGCACCCTACGAGCAGTATTTC
j_call: TRBJ2-3; d_call: TRBD2; v_call: TRBV13; clone_size: NA; cdr3_aa: CASSLAPSGLAGGPTDTQYF; cdr3_nt: TGTGCCAGCAGCTTAGCCCCCTCGGGACTAGCGGGAGGGCCCACAGATACGCAGTATTTT
j_call: TRBJ2-7; d_call: TRBD2; v_call: TRBV27; clone_size: NA; cdr3_aa: CASSLWGGRGYEQYF; cdr3_nt: TGTGCCAGCAGTTTATGGGGGGGTAGAGGATACGAGCAGTACTTC
j_call: TRBJ2-1; d_call: NA; v_call: TRBV21-1; clone_size: NA; cdr3_aa: CASSKRGLVPFEQFF; cdr3_nt: TGTGCCAGCAGCAAACGGGGACTAGTCCCATTTGAGCAGTTCTTC
j_call: TRBJ1-1; d_call: NA; v_call: TRBV16; clone_size: NA; cdr3_aa: CASSQRTRRDNTEAFF; cdr3_nt: TGTGCCAGCAGCCAACGGACGAGGAGGGATAACACTGAAGCTTTCTTT
j_call: TRBJ2-1; d_call: NA; v_call: TRBV5-1; clone_size: NA; cdr3_aa: CASSLARGAFSYNEQFF; cdr3_nt: TGCGCCAGCAGCTTGGCCCGCGGGGCATTCTCCTACAATGAGCAGTTCTTC
j_call: TRBJ2-7; d_call: NA; v_call: TRBV5-1; clone_size: NA; cdr3_aa: CASSLTGSGYEQYF; cdr3_nt: TGCGCCAGCAGCTTGACCGGGAGCGGGTACGAGCAGTACTTC
j_call: TRBJ1-5; d_call: NA; v_call: TRBV2; clone_size: NA; cdr3_aa: CASSGPGHLSNQPQHF; cdr3_nt: TGTGCCAGCAGTGGTCCGGGACACCTTAGCAATCAGCCCCAGCATTTT
j_call: TRBJ2-1; d_call: NA; v_call: TRBV5-4; clone_size: NA; cdr3_aa: CASSLDLVAASYNEQFF; cdr3_nt: TGTGCCAGCAGCTTGGATTTAGTGGCGGCTTCCTACAATGAGCAGTTCTTC
j_call: TRBJ2-5; d_call: TRBD2; v_call: TRBV11-2; clone_size: NA; cdr3_aa: CASSAGGAPGETQYF; cdr3_nt: TGTGCCAGCAGCGCCGGGGGGGCCCCGGGTGAGACCCAGTACTTC
j_call: TRBJ2-1; d_call: TRBD2; v_call: TRBV27; clone_size: NA; cdr3_aa: CASSTTSGEDFF; cdr3_nt: TGTGCCAGCAGTACCACTAGCGGCGAAGATTTCTTC
j_call: TRBJ2-3; d_call: TRBD2; v_call: TRBV4-2; clone_size: NA; cdr3_aa: CASSQYLAGGPRGDTQYF; cdr3_nt: TGTGCCAGCAGCCAATATCTAGCGGGAGGCCCTCGCGGGGATACGCAGTATTTT
j_call: TRBJ2-7; d_call: NA; v_call: TRBV28; clone_size: NA; cdr3_aa: CASSLFGDEQYF; cdr3_nt: TGTGCCAGCAGTTTATTCGGGGACGAGCAGTACTTC
j_call: TRBJ2-7; d_call: NA; v_call: TRBV15; clone_size: NA; cdr3_aa: CATSWRRGPQEEQYF; cdr3_nt: TGTGCCACCAGCTGGCGCCGAGGTCCCCAGGAGGAGCAGTACTTC
j_call: TRBJ1-5; d_call: NA; v_call: TRBV28; clone_size: NA; cdr3_aa: CASSTLEISAGNQPQHF; cdr3_nt: TGTGCCAGCAGTACCCTGGAAATTAGTGCGGGCAATCAGCCCCAGCATTTT
j_call: TRBJ1-2; d_call: NA; v_call: TRBV6-5; clone_size: NA; cdr3_aa: CASRPTASGGYTF; cdr3_nt: TGTGCCAGCAGACCGACGGCTTCAGGTGGCTACACCTTC
j_call: TRBJ2-5; d_call: TRBD2; v_call: TRBV19; clone_size: NA; cdr3_aa: CASRGTSTLQETQYF; cdr3_nt: TGTGCCAGTAGGGGGACTAGCACACTCCAAGAGACCCAGTACTTC
j_call: TRBJ2-7; d_call: NA; v_call: TRBV20-1; clone_size: once; cdr3_aa: CSARTPREQYF; cdr3_nt: TGCAGTGCTAGGACCCCTCGCGAGCAGTACTTC
j_call: TRBJ1-3; d_call: NA; v_call: TRBV5-1; clone_size: NA; cdr3_aa: CASSLLPPQFNSGNTIYF; cdr3_nt: TGCGCCAGCAGCCTTTTACCACCACAGTTCAACTCTGGAAACACCATATATTTT
j_call: TRBJ1-2; d_call: NA; v_call: TRBV9; clone_size: NA; cdr3_aa: CASSVGQAHNYGYTF; cdr3_nt: TGTGCCAGCAGCGTAGGACAGGCTCATAACTATGGCTACACCTTC
j_call: TRBJ2-7; d_call: NA; v_call: TRBV5-1; clone_size: NA; cdr3_aa: CASSLSGDPYEQYF; cdr3_nt: TGCGCCAGCAGCTTATCGGGGGACCCCTACGAGCAGTACTTC
j_call: TRBJ2-5; d_call: NA; v_call: TRBV7-7; clone_size: NA; cdr3_aa: CASSLTGLLGEQYF; cdr3_nt: TGTGCTAGCAGCTTAACAGGGCTTCTGGGGGAGCAGTACTTC
j_call: TRBJ2-1; d_call: NA; v_call: TRBV5-1; clone_size: NA; cdr3_aa: CASSLAQSYNEQFF; cdr3_nt: TGCGCCAGCAGCTTGGCACAGTCGTACAATGAGCAGTTCTTC
j_call: TRBJ2-7; d_call: TRBD2; v_call: TRBV18; clone_size: NA; cdr3_aa: CASSPGLAGAYEQYF; cdr3_nt: TGTGCCAGCTCACCCGGACTAGCGGGAGCCTACGAGCAGTACTTC
j_call: TRBJ1-3; d_call: NA; v_call: TRBV14; clone_size: NA; cdr3_aa: CASSLHLSGNTIYF; cdr3_nt: TGTGCCAGCAGCCTACATCTCTCTGGAAACACCATATATTTT